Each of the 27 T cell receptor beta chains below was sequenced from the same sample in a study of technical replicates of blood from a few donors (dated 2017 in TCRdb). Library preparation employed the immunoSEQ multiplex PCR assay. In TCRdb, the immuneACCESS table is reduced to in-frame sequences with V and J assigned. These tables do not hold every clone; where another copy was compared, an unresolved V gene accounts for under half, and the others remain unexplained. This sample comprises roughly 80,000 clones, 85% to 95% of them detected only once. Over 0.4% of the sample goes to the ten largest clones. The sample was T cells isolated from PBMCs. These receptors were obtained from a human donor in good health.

The CDR3 loop reads CASSLSPGTDVWPDEKLFF. Here the CDR3 DNA reads TGTGCCAGCAGCCTAAGTCCCGGGACAGACGTATGGCCCGATGAAAAACTGTTTTTT. The chain links TRBV13 to TRBJ1-4; 7 nucleotides align to TRBD1. Germline loops: CDR1 PRHDT, CDR2 FYEKMQ (reference sequence). The CDR3 consists of 19 residues. V lost 5 bases and J lost 6; bases outside the gene matches: 21.

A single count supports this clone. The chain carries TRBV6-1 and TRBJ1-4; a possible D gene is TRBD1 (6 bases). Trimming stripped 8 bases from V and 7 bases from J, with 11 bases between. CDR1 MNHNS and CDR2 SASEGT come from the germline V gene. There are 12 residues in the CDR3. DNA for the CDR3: TGTGCCAGCGCTGACAGGTCTGAAAAACTGTTTTTT. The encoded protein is CASADRSEKLFF.

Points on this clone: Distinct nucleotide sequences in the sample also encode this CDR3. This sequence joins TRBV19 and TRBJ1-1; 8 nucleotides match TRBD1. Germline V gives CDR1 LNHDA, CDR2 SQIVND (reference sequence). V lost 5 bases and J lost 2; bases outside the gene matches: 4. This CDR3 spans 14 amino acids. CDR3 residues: CASSGQGRNTEAFF. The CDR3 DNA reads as TGTGCCAGTAGTGGACAGGGAAGAAACACTGAAGCTTTCTTT.

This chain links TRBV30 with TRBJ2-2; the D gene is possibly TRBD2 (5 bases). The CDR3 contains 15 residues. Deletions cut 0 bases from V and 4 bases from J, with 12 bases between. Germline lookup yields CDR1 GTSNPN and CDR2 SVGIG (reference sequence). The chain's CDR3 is CAWSVGSLATGELFF. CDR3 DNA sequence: TGTGCCTGGAGTGTTGGCTCCCTAGCCACCGGGGAGCTGTTTTTT.

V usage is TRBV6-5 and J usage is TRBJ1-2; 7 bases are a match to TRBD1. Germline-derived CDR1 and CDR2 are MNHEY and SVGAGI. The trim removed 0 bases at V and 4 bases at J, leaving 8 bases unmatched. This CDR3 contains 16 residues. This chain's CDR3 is CASSYSKGARGYGYTF. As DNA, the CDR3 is TGTGCCAGCAGTTACTCTAAGGGGGCGCGGGGCTATGGCTACACCTTC.

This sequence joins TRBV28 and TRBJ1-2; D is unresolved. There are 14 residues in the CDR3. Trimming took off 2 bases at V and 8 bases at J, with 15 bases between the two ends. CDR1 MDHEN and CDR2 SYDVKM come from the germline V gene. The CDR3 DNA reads TGTGCCAGCAGTTTAAATAGCGGACTAGGGGGCTACACCTTC. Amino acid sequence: CASSLNSGLGGYTF.

The CDR3 is CASGQGGMNTEAFF. Written as DNA, the CDR3 is TGTGCCAGCGGACAGGGAGGGATGAACACTGAAGCTTTCTTT. The chain carries TRBV9 and TRBJ1-1; 8 nucleotides align to TRBD1. J was trimmed by 0 bases and V by 7 bases; bases with no gene match: 5. There are 14 residues in the CDR3. CDR1 is SGDLS, CDR2 YYNGEE, per germline. Complete variable domain (other parts from reference TRBV9 and TRBJ1-1): DSGVTQTPKHLITATGQRVTLRCSPRSGDLSVYWYQQSLDQGLQFLIQYYNGEERAKGNILERFSAQQFPDLHSELNLSSLELGDSALYFCASGQGGMNTEAFFGQGTRLTVV.

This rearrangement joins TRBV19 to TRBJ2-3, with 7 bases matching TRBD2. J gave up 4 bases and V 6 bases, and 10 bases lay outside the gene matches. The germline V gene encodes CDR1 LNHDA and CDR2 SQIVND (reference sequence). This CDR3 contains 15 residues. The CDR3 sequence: CASRGWREQADTQYF. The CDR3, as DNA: TGTGCCAGTAGGGGTTGGCGGGAGCAGGCAGATACGCAGTATTTT.

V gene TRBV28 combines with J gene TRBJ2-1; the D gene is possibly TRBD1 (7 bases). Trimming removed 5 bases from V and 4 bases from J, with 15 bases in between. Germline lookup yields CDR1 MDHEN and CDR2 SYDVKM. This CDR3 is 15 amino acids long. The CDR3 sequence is CASSPGGSGYNEQFF. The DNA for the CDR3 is TGTGCCAGCAGTCCAGGGGGGTCTGGGTACAATGAGCAGTTCTTC.

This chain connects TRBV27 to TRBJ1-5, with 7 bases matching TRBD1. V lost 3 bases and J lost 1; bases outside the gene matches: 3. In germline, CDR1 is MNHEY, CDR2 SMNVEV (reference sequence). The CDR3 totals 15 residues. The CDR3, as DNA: TGTGCCAGCAGTTTGGACAGGTTGAGCAATCAGCCCCAGCATTTT. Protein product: CASSLDRLSNQPQHF.

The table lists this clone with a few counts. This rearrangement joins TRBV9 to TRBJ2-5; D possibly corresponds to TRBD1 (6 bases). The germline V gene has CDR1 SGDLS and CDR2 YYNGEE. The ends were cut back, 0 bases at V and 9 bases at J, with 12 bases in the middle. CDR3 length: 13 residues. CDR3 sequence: CASSVDGQLAQYF. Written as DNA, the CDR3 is TGTGCCAGCAGCGTAGATGGACAGTTGGCCCAGTACTTC.

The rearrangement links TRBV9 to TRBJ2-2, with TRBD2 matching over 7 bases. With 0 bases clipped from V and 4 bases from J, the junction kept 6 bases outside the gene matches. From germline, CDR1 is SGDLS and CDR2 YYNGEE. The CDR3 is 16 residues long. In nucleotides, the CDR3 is TGTGCCAGCAGCGTAGGGGCGGGAGTTCCCACCGGGGAGCTGTTTTTT. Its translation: CASSVGAGVPTGELFF.

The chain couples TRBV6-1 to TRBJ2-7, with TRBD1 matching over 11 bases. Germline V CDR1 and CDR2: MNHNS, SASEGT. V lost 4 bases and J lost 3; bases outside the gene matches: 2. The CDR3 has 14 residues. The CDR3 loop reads CASSAGTGGYEQYF. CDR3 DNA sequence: TGTGCCAGCAGTGCCGGGACAGGGGGCTACGAGCAGTACTTC.

The CDR3 loop is CSVATVPGGTDTQYF. For the CDR3, the DNA is TGCAGCGTCGCCACCGTCCCCGGGGGCACAGATACGCAGTATTTT. V usage is TRBV29-1 and J usage is TRBJ2-3; D perhaps matches TRBD2 (5 bases). Trimming shortened V by 6 bases and J by 1 base, and 17 bases separated the two germline ends. The CDR3 consists of 15 residues. The germline gives CDR1 SQVTM, CDR2 ANQGSEA.

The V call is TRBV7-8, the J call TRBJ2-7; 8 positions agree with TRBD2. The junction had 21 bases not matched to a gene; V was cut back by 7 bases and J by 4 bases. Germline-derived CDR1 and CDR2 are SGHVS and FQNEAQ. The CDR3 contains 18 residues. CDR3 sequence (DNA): TGTGCCAGCACCCCGGGAGGGGGGATCCGATACACGGCTTACGAGCAGTACTTC. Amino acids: CASTPGGGIRYTAYEQYF.

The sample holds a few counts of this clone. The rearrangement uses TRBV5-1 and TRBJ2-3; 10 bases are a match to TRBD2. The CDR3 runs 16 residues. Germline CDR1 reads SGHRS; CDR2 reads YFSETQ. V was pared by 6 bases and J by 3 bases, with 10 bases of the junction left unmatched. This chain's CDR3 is CASNGEAGGDTDTQYF. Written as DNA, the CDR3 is TGCGCCAGCAACGGGGAAGCGGGAGGGGATACAGATACGCAGTATTTT.

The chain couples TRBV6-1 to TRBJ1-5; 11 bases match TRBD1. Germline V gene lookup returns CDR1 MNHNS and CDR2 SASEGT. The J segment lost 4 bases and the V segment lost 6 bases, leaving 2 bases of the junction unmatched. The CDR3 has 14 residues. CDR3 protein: CASSGTGGNQPQHF. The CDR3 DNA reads TGTGCCAGCAGCGGGACAGGGGGTAATCAGCCCCAGCATTTT.

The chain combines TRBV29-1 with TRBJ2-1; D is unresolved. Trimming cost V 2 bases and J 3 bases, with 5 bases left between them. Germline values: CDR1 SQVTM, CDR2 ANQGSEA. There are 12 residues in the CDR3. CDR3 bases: TGCAGCGTTGAACGCAGCTACAATGAGCAGTTCTTC. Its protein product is CSVERSYNEQFF.

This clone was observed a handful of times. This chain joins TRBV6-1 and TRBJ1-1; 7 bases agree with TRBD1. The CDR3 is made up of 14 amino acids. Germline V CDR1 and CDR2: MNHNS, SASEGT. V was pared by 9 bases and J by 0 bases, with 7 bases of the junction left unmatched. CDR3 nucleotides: TGTGCCAGTGACCGGGACAGTTTGAACACTGAAGCTTTCTTT. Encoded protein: CASDRDSLNTEAFF.

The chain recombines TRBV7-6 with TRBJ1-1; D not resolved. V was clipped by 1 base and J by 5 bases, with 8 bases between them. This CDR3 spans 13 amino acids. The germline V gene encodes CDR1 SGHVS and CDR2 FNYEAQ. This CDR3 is CASSLGGRTEAFF. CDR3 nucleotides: TGTGCCAGCAGCTTAGGAGGGAGAACTGAAGCTTTCTTT.

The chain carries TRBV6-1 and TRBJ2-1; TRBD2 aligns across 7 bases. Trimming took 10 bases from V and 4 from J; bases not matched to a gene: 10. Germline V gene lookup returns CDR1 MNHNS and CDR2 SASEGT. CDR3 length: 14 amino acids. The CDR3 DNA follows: TGTGCCACCACAGACTCCGGGAGGTACAATGAGCAGTTCTTC. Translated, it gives CATTDSGRYNEQFF.

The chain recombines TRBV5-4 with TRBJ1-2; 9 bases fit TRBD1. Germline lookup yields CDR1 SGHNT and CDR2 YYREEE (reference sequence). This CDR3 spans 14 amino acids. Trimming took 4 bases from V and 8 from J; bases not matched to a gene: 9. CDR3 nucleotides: TGTGCCAGCAGCGTGGGGACAGGGATTCGCGGCTACACCTTC. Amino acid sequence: CASSVGTGIRGYTF. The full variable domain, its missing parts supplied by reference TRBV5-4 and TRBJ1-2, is ETGVTQSPTHLIKTRGQQVTLRCSSQSGHNTVSWYQQALGQGPQFIFQYYREEENGRGNFPPRFSGLQFPNYSSELNVNALELDDSALYLCASSVGTGIRGYTFGSGTRLTVV.

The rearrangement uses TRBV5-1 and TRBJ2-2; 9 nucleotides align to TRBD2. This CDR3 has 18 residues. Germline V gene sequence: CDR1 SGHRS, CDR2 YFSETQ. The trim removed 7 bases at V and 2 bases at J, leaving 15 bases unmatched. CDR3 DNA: TGCGCCAGCCTCCCGGGACTTAGCGGGAGTGGAAACACCGGGGAGCTGTTTTTT. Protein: CASLPGLSGSGNTGELFF.

Here the CDR3 DNA reads TGTGCCAGCAGTTGGGCACGAAACTATGGCTACACCTTC. Translation gives CASSWARNYGYTF. V usage is TRBV27 and J usage is TRBJ1-2; D uncertain. Per germline, CDR1 MNHEY and CDR2 SMNVEV (reference sequence). The CDR3 length is 13 residues. With 4 bases removed from V and 2 bases from J, the gap between germline ends came to 8 bases.

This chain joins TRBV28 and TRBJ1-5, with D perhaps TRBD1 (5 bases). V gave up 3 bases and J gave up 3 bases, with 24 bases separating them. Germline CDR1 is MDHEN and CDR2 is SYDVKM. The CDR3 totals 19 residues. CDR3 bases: TGTGCCAGCAGTTTTACGATGTGGACAACCGGCATCCACAATCAGCCCCAGCATTTT. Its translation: CASSFTMWTTGIHNQPQHF.

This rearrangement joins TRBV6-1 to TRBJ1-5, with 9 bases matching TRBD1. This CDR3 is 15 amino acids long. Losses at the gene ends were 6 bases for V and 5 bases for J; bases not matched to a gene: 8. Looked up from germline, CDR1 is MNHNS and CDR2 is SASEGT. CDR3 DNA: TGTGCCAGCAGGGGCGGGACAGGGTCAGATCAGCCCCAGCATTTT. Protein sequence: CASRGGTGSDQPQHF.

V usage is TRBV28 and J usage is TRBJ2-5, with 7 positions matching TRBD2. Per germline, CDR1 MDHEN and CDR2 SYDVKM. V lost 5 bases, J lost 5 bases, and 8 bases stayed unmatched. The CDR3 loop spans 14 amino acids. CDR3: CASSIYVGGETQYF. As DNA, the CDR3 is TGTGCCAGCAGTATTTATGTGGGGGGGGAGACCCAGTACTTC.